This record concerns one TCR beta chain sequence. What it binds is unknown. In preparing the TRB cDNA libraries, 5' RACE with UMI labels was used. TCRdb reprocessed the 5' RACE reads and reports one entry per CDR3 protein, with no DNA. The sample table includes 130,000 or so distinct CDR3 sequences. Per the germline V gene, CDR1 is SGHDT and CDR2 is YYEEEE. CDR3 size: 15 residues. The data stem from a study of CXCR3-negative and CXCR3-positive naive CD8 T cells. Study findings and constraints: Post-cryopreservation CXCR3 expression was partly diminished, and the bulk of assays employed fresh PBMCs. Greater hydrophobicity was found in TRB CDR3s of CXCR3-positive naive cells than of CXCR3-negative naive cells. Memory CD8+ cells had much lower diversity, and both naive subsets had comparably high diversity. No difference in surface CD5 was seen between naive subsets, and TCR strength was inferred from TRB CDR3 properties.

This chain uses TRBV5-6 with TRBJ2-5; the D call from TCRdb, TRBD1, cannot be confirmed without DNA. This TCR came from a human donor in good health. Some clones in this sample may be carry-over from other donors' samples. The sequencing input was naive CXCR3- CD8+ T cells from blood. This sample's subset: CD45RO-CCR7+CD27+CD95- naive CD8+ T cells lacking CXCR3 (TNR3-). CDR3 sequence reads: CASSDRVKERVAQYF.